A selection of T cell receptor beta chains follows, all from one sample in a study of naive and memory T cell subsets. TCRdb analysed the UMI-ligation and nested PCR reads with MiXCR anew, one entry per CDR3 protein. This sample has 150,000 or so distinct CDR3 sequences, with about 23% found just once. Input material: naive CD4+ T cells from blood. The receptors come from a human donor in good health. Each CDR3 is given with its conserved first and last residue. The D gene is left open where the match is weak. Where a row states a size, it is once, few, many or the class of an expanded clone; other rows omit it.

d_gene	j_gene	abundance	len	v_gene	CDR3aa	CDR3nt
NA	TRBJ2-5	once	11	TRBV19	CASSMAQTQYF	TGTGCCAGTAGTATGGCCCAGACCCAGTACTTC
NA	TRBJ2-5	NA	16	TRBV25-1	CASSESLEKIQETQYF	TGTGCCAGCAGTGAAAGCTTGGAGAAGATACAAGAGACCCAGTACTTC
NA	TRBJ1-2	NA	13	TRBV4-1	CASSLTGNYGYTF	TGCGCCAGCAGCCTGACGGGAAACTATGGCTACACCTTC
NA	TRBJ2-2	many	13	TRBV20-1	CSARRANTGELFF	TGCAGTGCTAGAAGGGCGAACACCGGGGAGCTGTTTTTT
TRBD1	TRBJ2-5	NA	12	TRBV29-1	CSVLGQGSTQYF	TGCAGCGTCCTGGGACAGGGGTCGACCCAGTACTTC
NA	TRBJ1-4	few	15	TRBV28	CASSLSGQTNEKLFF	TGTGCCAGCAGTTTGTCCGGGCAGACTAATGAAAAACTGTTTTTT
TRBD2	TRBJ2-3	few	15	TRBV10-1	CASSDSGRATDTQYF	TGCGCCAGCAGTGATAGCGGGAGGGCCACAGATACGCAGTATTTT
NA	TRBJ1-3	NA	13	TRBV20-1	CSARPHELNTIYF	TGCAGTGCTAGACCCCACGAACTGAACACCATATATTTT
TRBD2	TRBJ2-1	many	17	TRBV7-2	CASSQQTLAGGTNEQFF	TGTGCCAGCAGCCAACAGACCCTAGCGGGAGGGACAAATGAGCAGTTCTTC
TRBD1	TRBJ1-2	NA	16	TRBV6-5	CASNGGQGDYNYGYTF	TGTGCCAGCAACGGGGGACAGGGAGATTATAACTATGGCTACACCTTC
NA	TRBJ1-5	NA	12	TRBV11-2	CASKGSNQPQHF	TGTGCCAGCAAGGGAAGCAATCAGCCCCAGCATTTT
TRBD1	TRBJ2-1	few	14	TRBV12-3/TRBV12-4	CASSFGTGVNEQFF	TGTGCCAGCAGTTTTGGGACAGGGGTCAATGAGCAGTTCTTC
TRBD1	TRBJ1-1	NA	15	TRBV7-2	CASSLASSAGGFAFF	TGTGCCAGCAGCTTAGCGTCGTCGGCAGGGGGTTTTGCTTTCTTT
NA	TRBJ1-4	many	15	TRBV29-1	CSVVPREAANEKLFF	TGCAGCGTTGTTCCTAGAGAGGCAGCCAATGAAAAACTGTTTTTT
TRBD1	TRBJ2-7	few	15	TRBV20-1	CSASPGTGGSYEQYF	TGCAGTGCTAGTCCGGGGACAGGGGGCTCCTACGAGCAGTACTTC
TRBD1	TRBJ1-5	NA	14	TRBV6-2/TRBV6-3	CASGLKGALQPQHF	TGTGCCAGCGGATTAAAGGGGGCTCTGCAGCCCCAGCATTTT
NA	TRBJ2-3	NA	16	TRBV12-3/TRBV12-4	CASSFLVGRPPDTQYF	TGTGCCAGCAGCTTCCTCGTAGGGCGCCCCCCAGATACGCAGTATTTT
TRBD1	TRBJ2-1	NA	13	TRBV20-1	CSARDSTRGEQFF	TGCAGTGCGAGGGACAGCACGAGAGGTGAGCAGTTCTTC
TRBD2	TRBJ2-7	few	17	TRBV27	CASSLRVAGGTRQEQYF	TGTGCCAGCAGTTTAAGGGTAGCGGGAGGGACACGTCAAGAGCAGTACTTC
NA	TRBJ1-5	NA	13	TRBV12-3/TRBV12-4	CASSFWSNQPQHF	TGTGCCAGCAGTTTTTGGTCGAATCAGCCCCAGCATTTT
NA	TRBJ2-2	few	15	TRBV28	CASSRGDSNTGELFF	TGTGCCAGCAGTCGCGGGGACAGCAACACCGGGGAGCTGTTTTTT
NA	TRBJ1-5	NA	13	TRBV20-1	CSARPQGYQPQHF	TGCAGTGCTAGACCCCAGGGGTATCAGCCCCAGCATTTT